A selection of T cell receptor beta chains follows, all from one sample in a study of CD8+ T cells in alopecia areata. TCRdb's table, derived via immunoSEQ multiplex PCR, lists solely in-frame clones and lacks some. In the table there are approximately 89,000 clones, about 45% of which are singletons. What was sequenced was CD4+ T cells sorted from blood. The receptor set was obtained from a human donor with alopecia areata. The CDR3 runs from the conserved cysteine through the conserved F or W. Each record gives: J gene, V gene, CDR3 protein.

TRBJ1-2	TRBV19	CASSIGSGAYYGYTF
TRBJ2-5	TRBV29-1	CSAGLAGYNNFQETQYF
TRBJ2-1	TRBV7-2	CASSQGAVPGRLSYNEQFF
TRBJ2-5	TRBV29-1	CSVEARGSETQYF
TRBJ1-2	TRBV29-1	CSVEGGFSYGYTF
TRBJ2-5	TRBV29-1	CSVGRGELETQYF
TRBJ2-7	TRBV30	CAWSPIGPGRHEQYF
TRBJ1-3	TRBV7-9	CASSLTQLGTGNTIYF
TRBJ2-1	TRBV30	CAWSQRDNEQFF
TRBJ1-2	TRBV11-2	CASSLAGARYTF
TRBJ2-7	TRBV28	CASSFGGTSSHEQYF
TRBJ2-5	TRBV30	CAWSLDRGGETQYF
TRBJ2-5	TRBV29-1	CSVGGRTQETQYF
TRBJ2-1	TRBV19	CASSISGGPHNEQFF
TRBJ1-1	TRBV30	CAWSLGTNTEAFF
TRBJ2-1	TRBV29-1	CSARSGPESYNEQFF
TRBJ1-2	TRBV5-6	CASSLRGDDTYGYTF
TRBJ2-7	TRBV6-5	CASSIRDGSYEQYF
TRBJ2-3	TRBV29-1	CSVAEGGTDTQYF
TRBJ2-7	TRBV27	CASSLRDTGEQYF
TRBJ2-1	TRBV29-1	CSVRSGSSYNEQFF
TRBJ1-1	TRBV30	CAWSLTGTTEAFF
TRBJ2-5	TRBV11-2	CASSLGLAEETQYF
TRBJ1-1	TRBV30	CAGRENTEAFF
TRBJ2-5	TRBV10-3	CAISELGRETQYF
TRBJ1-2	TRBV30	CACPLDSNYGYTF
TRBJ2-1	TRBV5-1	CASSLGPWDEQFF
TRBJ2-7	TRBV4-3	CASSQFTGLYEQYF
TRBJ2-5	TRBV2	CASGLAGGEETQYF
TRBJ1-1	TRBV2	CASSETWTAEAFF
TRBJ2-7	TRBV2	CASSDNTYAQYF
TRBJ2-5	TRBV29-1	CSVGTGGQETQYF
TRBJ2-3	TRBV10-2	CASSVGVGTDTQYF
TRBJ1-6	TRBV2	CASSERQGNSPLHF
TRBJ2-7	TRBV11-3	CASSSTGAYEQYF
TRBJ2-7	TRBV30	CAWTKDNYYEQYF
TRBJ2-4	TRBV30	CAWSVPSAGGNIQYF
TRBJ1-3	TRBV30	CAWSPGLRSGNTIYF